This T cell receptor (beta chain) was recovered during a study of PD-1 blockade in mismatch repair-deficient tumors (dated by TCRdb to about 2017). For the study in its entirety: The trial enrolled some 90 consecutive patients with under 15 mismatch repair-deficient cancer types between 2013 and late 2016, all previously treated and progressing. Deep sequencing of TCR CDR3 regions was used to track tumor-associated T cell clones in peripheral blood of patients responding to PD-1 blockade.

The time point label, as the study defines it: peripheral blood 12 weeks after first pembrolizumab dose. For each enrolled patient, mismatch repair deficiency was established using either polymerase chain reaction or immunohistochemistry. TCR sequencing was carried out for three patients who responded to pembrolizumab therapy. The phase II trial prospectively tested pembrolizumab PD-1 blockade in advanced mismatch repair-deficient cancers regardless of tissue of origin. Peripheral blood T cell samples were gathered serially, both before PD-1 blockade started and at multiple time points afterward. Blood sampling times were reported as weeks after the first pembrolizumab dose. This clone was detected only once. Its antigen has not been determined. No much larger clone is present one base from it, and per-base qualities are unavailable. CDR1 is given as WSHSY and CDR2 as SAAADI, both from the germline V gene. V gives up 5 bases and J gives up 0 bases, and the segment between their germline ends measures 11 bases. From cysteine to phenylalanine, the CDR3 is 15 amino acids long. This entry keeps only the CDR3 DNA: 45 bases, framed from base 1.

Libraries were prepared through the immunoSEQ multiplex PCR assay. TCRdb re-hosts the immuneACCESS table, in-frame sequences only. Its copies lack some clones; in the studies checked, an unresolved V gene accounts for under half of them, and the cause for the rest is not known. This sample is represented by tens of thousands of clones; 81% of them were singletons. The biggest ten clones account for roughly 2.7% of the sample. The investigation overall reported the following: Rapid expansion after pembrolizumab followed by contraction, generally before radiologic responses, was shown by tumor-resident clones, which were often undetectable in blood before treatment.

The sequence derives from an adult with mismatch repair-deficient cancer. Material: peripheral blood, obtained 12 weeks after starting pembrolizumab. The receptor chain draws on TRBV10-2 and TRBJ2-1, with the D gene not clear enough to name. The CDR3 corresponds to CASSHDASSYNEQFF. The DNA reads TGCGCCAGCAGTCATGACGCCAGCTCCTACAATGAGCAGTTCTTC.